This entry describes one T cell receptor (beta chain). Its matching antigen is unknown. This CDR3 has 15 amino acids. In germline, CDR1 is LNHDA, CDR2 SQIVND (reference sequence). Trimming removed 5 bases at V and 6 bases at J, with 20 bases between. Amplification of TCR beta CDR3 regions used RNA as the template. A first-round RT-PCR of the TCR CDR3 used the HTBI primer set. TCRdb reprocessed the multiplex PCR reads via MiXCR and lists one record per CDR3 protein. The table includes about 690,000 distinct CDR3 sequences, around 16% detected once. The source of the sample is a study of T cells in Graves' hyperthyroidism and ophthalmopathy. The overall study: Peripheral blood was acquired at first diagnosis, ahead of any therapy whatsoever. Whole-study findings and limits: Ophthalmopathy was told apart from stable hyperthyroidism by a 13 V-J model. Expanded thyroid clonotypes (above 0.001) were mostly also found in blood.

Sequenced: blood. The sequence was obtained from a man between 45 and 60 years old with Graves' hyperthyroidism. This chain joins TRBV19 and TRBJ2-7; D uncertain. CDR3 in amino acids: CASSVRLKVVAEQYF. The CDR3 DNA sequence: TGTGCCAGTAGTGTCAGACTGAAGGTAGTAGCCGAGCAGTACTTC. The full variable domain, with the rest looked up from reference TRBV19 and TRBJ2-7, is DGGITQSPKYLFRKEGQNVTLSCEQNLNHDAMYWYRQDPGQGLRLIYYSQIVNDFQKGDIAEGYSVSREKKESFPLTVTSAQKNPTAFYLCASSVRLKVVAEQYFGPGTRLTVT.